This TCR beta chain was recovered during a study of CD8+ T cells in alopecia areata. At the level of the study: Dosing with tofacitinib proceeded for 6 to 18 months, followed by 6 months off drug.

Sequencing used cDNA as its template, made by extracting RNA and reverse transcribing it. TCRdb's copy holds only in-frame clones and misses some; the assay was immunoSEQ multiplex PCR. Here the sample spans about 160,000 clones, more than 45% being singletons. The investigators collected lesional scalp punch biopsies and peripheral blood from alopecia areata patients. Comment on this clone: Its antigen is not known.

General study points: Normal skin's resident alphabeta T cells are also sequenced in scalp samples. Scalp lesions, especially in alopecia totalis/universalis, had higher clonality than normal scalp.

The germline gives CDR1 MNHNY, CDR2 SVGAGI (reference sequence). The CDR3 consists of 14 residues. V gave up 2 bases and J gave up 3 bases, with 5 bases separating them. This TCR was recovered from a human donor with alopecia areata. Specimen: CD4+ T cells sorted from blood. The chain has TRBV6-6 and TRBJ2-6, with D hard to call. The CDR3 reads CASSYEFGANVLTF. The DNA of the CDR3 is TGTGCCAGCAGTTACGAGTTTGGGGCCAACGTCCTGACTTTC.